Included here is one T cell receptor beta chain sequence, with context. Other DNA variants within this sample encode the same CDR3. The record originates from a study of blood T cell repertoires in COVID-19. Looking at the study overall: Whether acute or convalescent, the COVID-19 samples came from the United States, Italy and Spain. T cells, B-cell-depleted T cells, or PBMCs provided the cDNA or gDNA that served as material.

Methods used by the authors: Amplification from reference gene primers served as the basis for estimated nucleated cell counts. Libraries were prepared by immunoSEQ multiplex PCR; TCRdb keeps only in-frame clonotypes and omits some of them. V, J and clone size reflect that table, while D and trimming were determined from the DNA. The repertoire holds some 120,000 clones, with around 63% as singletons. V was clipped by 0 bases and J by 5 bases, with 11 bases between them. Germline V gene lookup returns CDR1 SEHNR and CDR2 FQNEAQ (reference sequence). CDR3 length: 14 amino acids. The V gene is TRBV7-9, the J gene TRBJ2-7, with a tentative D call TRBD1 (7 bases). This sequence originates from a woman in her 70s with acute or convalescent COVID-19. Input material: peripheral blood. DNA for the CDR3: TGTGCCAGCAGCTTAGCCCAGGGGGGCAACGAGCAGTACTTC. Encoded protein: CASSLAQGGNEQYF.